The rows below give T cell receptor beta chains drawn from one sample of a study of blood T cells in healthy people across ages. TCRdb called the 5' RACE reads again in MiXCR, with one record for every CDR3 protein. The sample has 1.8 million or so distinct CDR3 sequences; 39% are singletons. Specimen: blood. These receptors were obtained from a human donor in good health. Both conserved end residues are part of each CDR3. The D gene is left open where the match is weak. Expanded clones get a size class; other rows say once, few or many, or leave the size out.

j_call v_call clone_size d_call cdr3_aa cdr3_nt
TRBJ1-5 TRBV20-1 . . CSARAVVSNQPQHF TGCAGTGCTAGAGCGGTCGTAAGCAATCAGCCCCAGCATTTT
TRBJ2-7 TRBV29-1 few TRBD1 CSASTGVVDEQYF TGCAGCGCTTCTACAGGGGTGGTTGACGAGCAGTACTTC
TRBJ2-3 TRBV6-6 few . CASSYVGARTDTQYF TGTGCCAGCAGCTACGTGGGGGCTCGCACAGATACGCAGTATTTT
TRBJ1-2 TRBV6-2/TRBV6-3 many TRBD1 CASRDDRGHGYGYTF TGTGCCAGCAGAGATGACAGGGGGCATGGCTATGGCTACACCTTC
TRBJ1-1 TRBV6-6 few . CASSVRQHNTEAFF TGTGCCAGCAGTGTAAGGCAGCACAACACTGAAGCTTTCTTT
TRBJ2-3 TRBV7-3 few . CASSSPVDGYTQYF TGTGCCAGCAGCTCACCCGTGGACGGCTATACGCAGTATTTT
TRBJ1-2 TRBV4-1 . . CASSQVSGSGGYTF TGCGCCAGCAGCCAAGTCTCAGGGTCTGGGGGCTACACCTTC
TRBJ2-5 TRBV6-2/TRBV6-3 . TRBD1 CARSQRDRLGETQYF TGTGCCCGCAGTCAAAGGGACAGGCTGGGGGAGACCCAGTACTTC
TRBJ1-6 TRBV5-1 . . CASSLAGITSSYNSPLHF TGCGCCAGCAGCTTGGCGGGCATTACCAGCTCCTATAATTCACCCCTCCACTTT
TRBJ1-5 TRBV6-1 . . CASSTTASIEHQPQHF TGTGCCAGCAGTACGACAGCTTCGATCGAGCATCAGCCCCAGCATTTT
TRBJ2-3 TRBV3-1 . TRBD2 CASSQDVAASGGTQYF TGTGCCAGCAGCCAAGATGTGGCGGCTAGCGGGGGTACGCAGTATTTT
TRBJ1-4 TRBV12-3/TRBV12-4 few . CASSFAGPADEKLFF TGTGCCAGCAGTTTTGCGGGGCCTGCGGATGAAAAACTGTTTTTT
TRBJ1-2 TRBV7-3 . . CASSLTGGVDYGYTF TGTGCCAGCAGCTTAACTGGGGGGGTTGACTATGGCTACACCTTC
TRBJ1-2 TRBV4-3 . . CASSQRPFPNYGYTF TGCGCCAGCAGCCAACGACCCTTCCCTAACTATGGCTACACCTTC
TRBJ2-7 TRBV28 few TRBD2 CASINSGGVESYEQYF TGTGCCAGCATTAACAGCGGGGGTGTCGAGTCCTACGAGCAGTACTTC
TRBJ2-1 TRBV9 . . CASSPRGALYNEQFF TGTGCCAGCAGCCCACGAGGGGCACTCTACAATGAGCAGTTCTTC
TRBJ1-6 TRBV5-6 . . CASSLAGEPLNSPLHF TGTGCCAGCAGCTTGGCCGGGGAACCTTTGAATTCACCCCTCCACTTT
TRBJ2-7 TRBV19 . . CASSIGKTYEQYF TGTGCCAGTAGTATCGGGAAAACCTACGAGCAGTACTTC
TRBJ2-7 TRBV29-1 . TRBD2 CSARTSGGPTYEQYF TGCAGCGCCCGGACTAGCGGGGGCCCTACCTACGAGCAGTACTTC
TRBJ2-7 TRBV7-9 . . CASSSYRDSGEQYF TGTGCCAGCAGCAGCTACCGGGACTCGGGGGAGCAGTACTTC
TRBJ2-7 TRBV7-3 . . CASSLTDSHEQYF TGTGCCAGCAGCTTAACGGACAGCCACGAGCAGTACTTC
TRBJ2-1 TRBV5-1 . TRBD1 CASSSEEQGYNEQFF TGCGCCAGCAGCTCCGAAGAACAGGGGTACAATGAGCAGTTCTTC
TRBJ2-5 TRBV6-1 . TRBD2 CASFRGASGGRTQYF TGTGCCAGCTTCCGGGGGGCTAGCGGGGGAAGGACCCAGTACTTC
TRBJ1-5 TRBV4-3 . . CASSQEYGRAVYSNQPQHF TGCGCCAGCAGCCAAGAGTACGGGAGGGCGGTCTATAGCAATCAGCCCCAGCATTTT
TRBJ1-2 TRBV4-2 . . CASSQDRIWGYGYTF TGTGCCAGCAGCCAAGATCGGATTTGGGGGTATGGCTACACCTTC
TRBJ2-7 TRBV10-3 . TRBD2 CAISEFSGGAYEQYF TGTGCCATCAGTGAGTTTAGCGGGGGGGCCTACGAGCAGTACTTC
TRBJ1-6 TRBV7-2 . . CASSLTRQENSPLHF TGTGCCAGCAGCTTAACGCGCCAGGAGAATTCACCCCTCCACTTT
TRBJ2-3 TRBV6-4 . TRBD1 CASSEVGGIDTQYF TGTGCCAGCAGTGAAGTAGGGGGCATCGATACGCAGTATTTT
TRBJ2-7 TRBV5-1 . TRBD2 CASRAGLAAYEQYF TGCGCCAGCAGGGCGGGACTAGCCGCCTACGAGCAGTACTTC